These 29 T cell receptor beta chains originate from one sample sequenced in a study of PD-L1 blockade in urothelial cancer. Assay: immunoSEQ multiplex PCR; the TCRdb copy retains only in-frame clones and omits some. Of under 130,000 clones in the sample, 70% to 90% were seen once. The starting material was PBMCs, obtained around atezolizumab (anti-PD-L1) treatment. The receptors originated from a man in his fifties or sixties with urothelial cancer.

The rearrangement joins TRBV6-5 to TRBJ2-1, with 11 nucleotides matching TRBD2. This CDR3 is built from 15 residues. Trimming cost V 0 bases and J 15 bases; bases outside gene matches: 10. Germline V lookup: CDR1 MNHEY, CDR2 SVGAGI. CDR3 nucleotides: TGTGCCAGCAGTTACTCGACGGCCACTAGCGGGAGTTGGTTCTTC. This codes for CASSYSTATSGSWFF.

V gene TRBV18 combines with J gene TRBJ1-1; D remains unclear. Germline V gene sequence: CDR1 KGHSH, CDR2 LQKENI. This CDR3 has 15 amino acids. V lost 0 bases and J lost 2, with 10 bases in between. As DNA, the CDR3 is TGTGCCAGCTCACCACCCCTCGCCAGAAACACTGAAGCTTTCTTT. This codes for CASSPPLARNTEAFF. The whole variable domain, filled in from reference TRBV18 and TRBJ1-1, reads NAGVMQNPRHLVRRRGQEARLRCSPMKGHSHVYWYRQLPEEGLKFMVYLQKENIIDESGMPKERFSAEFPKEGPSILRIQQVVRGDSAAYFCASSPPLARNTEAFFGQGTRLTVV.

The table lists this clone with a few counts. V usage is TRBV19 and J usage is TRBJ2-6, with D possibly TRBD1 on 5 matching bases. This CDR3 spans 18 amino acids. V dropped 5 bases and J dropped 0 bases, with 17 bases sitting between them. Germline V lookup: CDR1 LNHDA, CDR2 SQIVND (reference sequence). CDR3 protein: CASSPSKGIYSGANVLTF. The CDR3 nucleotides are TGTGCCAGTAGTCCCTCCAAGGGGATCTACTCTGGGGCCAACGTCCTGACTTTC.

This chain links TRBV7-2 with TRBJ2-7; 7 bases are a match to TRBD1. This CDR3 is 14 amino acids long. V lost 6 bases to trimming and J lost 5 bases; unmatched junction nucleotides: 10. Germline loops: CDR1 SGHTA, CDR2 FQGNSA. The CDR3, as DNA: TGTGCCAGCAGGCAACAGGGGTGGGGGAACGAGCAGTACTTC. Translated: CASRQQGWGNEQYF.

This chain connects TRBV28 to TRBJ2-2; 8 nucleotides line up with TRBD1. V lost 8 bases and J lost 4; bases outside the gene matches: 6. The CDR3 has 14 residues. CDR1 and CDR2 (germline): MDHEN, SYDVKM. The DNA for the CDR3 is TGTGCCAGCGGACAGGGAGTGGGCACCGGGGAGCTGTTTTTT. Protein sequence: CASGQGVGTGELFF.

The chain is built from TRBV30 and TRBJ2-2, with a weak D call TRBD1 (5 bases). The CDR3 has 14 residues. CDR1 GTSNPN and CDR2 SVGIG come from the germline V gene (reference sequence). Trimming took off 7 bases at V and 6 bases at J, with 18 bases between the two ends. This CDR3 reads CASKRGISAGELFF. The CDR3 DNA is TGTGCCTCCAAAAGGGGCATCTCCGCCGGGGAGCTGTTTTTT.

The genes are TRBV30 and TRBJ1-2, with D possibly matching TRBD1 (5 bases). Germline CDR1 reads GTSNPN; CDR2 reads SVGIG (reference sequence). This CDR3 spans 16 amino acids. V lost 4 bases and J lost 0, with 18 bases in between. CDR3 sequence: CAWTKTATVANYGYTF. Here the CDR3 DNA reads TGTGCCTGGACCAAAACGGCGACAGTAGCTAACTATGGCTACACCTTC.

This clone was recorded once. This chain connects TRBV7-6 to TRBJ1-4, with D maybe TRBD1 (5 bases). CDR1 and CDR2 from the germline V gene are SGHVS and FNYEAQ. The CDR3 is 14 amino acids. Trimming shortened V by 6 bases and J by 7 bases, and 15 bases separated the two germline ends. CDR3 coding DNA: TGTGCCAGCAGTCGCCCGGGGGAGCGTGAAAAACTGTTTTTT. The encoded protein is CASSRPGEREKLFF.

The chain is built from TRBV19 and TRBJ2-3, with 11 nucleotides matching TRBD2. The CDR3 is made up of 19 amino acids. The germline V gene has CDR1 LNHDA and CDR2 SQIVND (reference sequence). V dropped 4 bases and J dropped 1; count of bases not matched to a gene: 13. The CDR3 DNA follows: TGTGCCAGTAGTAGGACTAGCGGGCCCAACCGTGCACGCACAGATACGCAGTATTTT. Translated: CASSRTSGPNRARTDTQYF.

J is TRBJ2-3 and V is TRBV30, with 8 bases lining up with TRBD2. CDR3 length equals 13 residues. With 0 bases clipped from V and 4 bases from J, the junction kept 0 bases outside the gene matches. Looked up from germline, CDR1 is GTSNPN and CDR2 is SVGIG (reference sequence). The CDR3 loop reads CAWSVAGADTQYF. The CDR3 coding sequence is TGTGCCTGGAGTGTAGCGGGAGCAGATACGCAGTATTTT.

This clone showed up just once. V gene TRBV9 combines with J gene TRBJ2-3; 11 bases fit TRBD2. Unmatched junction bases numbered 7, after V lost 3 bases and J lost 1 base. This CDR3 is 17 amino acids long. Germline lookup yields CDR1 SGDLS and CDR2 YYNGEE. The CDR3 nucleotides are TGTGCCAGCAGCGGAGGGCTAGCGGGAGGTGGCACAGATACGCAGTATTTT. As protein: CASSGGLAGGGTDTQYF.

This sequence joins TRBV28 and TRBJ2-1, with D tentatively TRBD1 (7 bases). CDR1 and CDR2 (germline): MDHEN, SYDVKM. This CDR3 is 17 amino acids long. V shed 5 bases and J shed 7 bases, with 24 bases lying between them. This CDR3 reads CASSPTFRRGPWNEQFF. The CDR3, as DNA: TGTGCCAGCAGTCCTACCTTTCGGAGGGGGCCCTGGAATGAGCAGTTCTTC.

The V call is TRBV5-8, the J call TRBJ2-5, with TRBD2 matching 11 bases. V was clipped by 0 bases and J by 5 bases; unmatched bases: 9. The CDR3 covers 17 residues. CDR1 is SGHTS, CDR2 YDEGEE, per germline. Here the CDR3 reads CASSLVGSGRAKETQYF. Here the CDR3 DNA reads TGTGCCAGCAGCTTGGTTGGTAGCGGGAGGGCCAAGGAGACCCAGTACTTC.

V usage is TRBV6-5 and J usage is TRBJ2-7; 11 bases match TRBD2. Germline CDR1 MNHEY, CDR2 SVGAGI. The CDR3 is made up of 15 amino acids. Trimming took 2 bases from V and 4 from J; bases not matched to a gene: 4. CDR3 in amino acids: CASSYASSGGYEQYF. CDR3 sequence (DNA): TGTGCCAGCAGTTACGCCTCTAGCGGGGGGTACGAGCAGTACTTC.

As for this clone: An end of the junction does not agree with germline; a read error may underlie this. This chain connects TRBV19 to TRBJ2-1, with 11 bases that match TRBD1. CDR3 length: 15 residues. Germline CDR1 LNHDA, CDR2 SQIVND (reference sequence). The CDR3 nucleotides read TGTGCCAGTAGTATGCGGACAGGGGGCTACGATGAGCAGTTCTTC. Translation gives CASSMRTGGYDEQFF.

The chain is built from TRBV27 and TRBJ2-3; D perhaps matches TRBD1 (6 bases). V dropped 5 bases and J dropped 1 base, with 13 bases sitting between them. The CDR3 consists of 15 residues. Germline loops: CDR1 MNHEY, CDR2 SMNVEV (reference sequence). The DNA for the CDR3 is TGTGCCAGCAGTACCACAGGGCTTGGCACAGATACGCAGTATTTT. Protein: CASSTTGLGTDTQYF.

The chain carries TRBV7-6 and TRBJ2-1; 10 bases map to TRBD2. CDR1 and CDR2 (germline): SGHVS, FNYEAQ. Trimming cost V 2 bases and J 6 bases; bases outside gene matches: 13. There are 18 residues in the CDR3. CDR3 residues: CASSLSLAGALRSNEQFF. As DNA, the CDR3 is TGTGCCAGCAGCTTATCGCTAGCGGGAGCCCTTAGGTCCAATGAGCAGTTCTTC.

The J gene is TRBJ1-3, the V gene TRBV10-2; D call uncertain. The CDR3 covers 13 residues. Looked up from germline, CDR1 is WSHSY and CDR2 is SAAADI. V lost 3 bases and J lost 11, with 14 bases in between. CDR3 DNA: TGCGCCAGCAGTGAACAGCCTCTTACACCCATATATTTT. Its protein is CASSEQPLTPIYF.

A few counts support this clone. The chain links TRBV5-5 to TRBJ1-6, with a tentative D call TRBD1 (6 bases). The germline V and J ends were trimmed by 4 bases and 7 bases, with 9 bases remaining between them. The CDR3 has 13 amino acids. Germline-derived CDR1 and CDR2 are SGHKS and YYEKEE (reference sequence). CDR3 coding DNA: TGTGCCAGCAGCCTGGACAGCAATTCACCCCTCCACTTT. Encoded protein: CASSLDSNSPLHF.

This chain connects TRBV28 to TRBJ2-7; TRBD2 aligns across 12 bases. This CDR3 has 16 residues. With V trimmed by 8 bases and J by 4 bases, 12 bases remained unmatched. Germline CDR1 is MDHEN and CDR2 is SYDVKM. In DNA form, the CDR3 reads TGTGCCAGCCGAAGACTAGCGGGAGACCCCTCTTACGAGCAGTACTTC. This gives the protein CASRRLAGDPSYEQYF.

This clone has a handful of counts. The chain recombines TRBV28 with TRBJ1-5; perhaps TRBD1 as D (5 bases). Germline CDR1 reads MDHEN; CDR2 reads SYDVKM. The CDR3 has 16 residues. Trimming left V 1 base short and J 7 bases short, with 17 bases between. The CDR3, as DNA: TGTGCCAGCAGTTTATCGGGACTATCAGGACGGCAGCCCCAGCATTTT. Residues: CASSLSGLSGRQPQHF.

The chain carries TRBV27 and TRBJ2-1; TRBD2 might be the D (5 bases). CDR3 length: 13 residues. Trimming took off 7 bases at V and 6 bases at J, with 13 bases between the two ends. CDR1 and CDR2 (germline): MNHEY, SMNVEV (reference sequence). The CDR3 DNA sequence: TGTGCCAGCACCGGGAATTTCTTCAATGAGCAGTTCTTC. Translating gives CASTGNFFNEQFF.

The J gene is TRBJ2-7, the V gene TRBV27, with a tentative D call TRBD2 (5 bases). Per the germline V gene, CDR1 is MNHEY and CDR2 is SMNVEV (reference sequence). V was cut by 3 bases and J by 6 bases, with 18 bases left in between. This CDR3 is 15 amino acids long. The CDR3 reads CASSLAGNLASEQYF. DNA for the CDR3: TGTGCCAGCAGTTTGGCCGGGAATTTGGCCTCCGAGCAGTACTTC.

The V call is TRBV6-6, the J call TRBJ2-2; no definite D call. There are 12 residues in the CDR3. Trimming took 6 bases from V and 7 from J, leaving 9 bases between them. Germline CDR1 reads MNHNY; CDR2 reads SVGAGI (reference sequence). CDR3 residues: CASSHDIGELFF. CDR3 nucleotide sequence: TGTGCCAGCAGCCACGACATCGGGGAGCTGTTTTTT.

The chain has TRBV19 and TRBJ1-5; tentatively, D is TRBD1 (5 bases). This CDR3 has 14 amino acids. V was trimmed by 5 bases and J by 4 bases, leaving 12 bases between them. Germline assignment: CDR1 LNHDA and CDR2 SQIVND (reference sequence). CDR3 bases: TGTGCCAGTAGTCAGGGCGGGGGGAATCAGCCCCAGCATTTT. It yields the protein CASSQGGGNQPQHF.

CDR3 in DNA: TGTGCCAGCAAGAGGGGAGGAAGGTTGGTCGAGCAGTACTTC. This sequence encodes CASKRGGRLVEQYF. The chain combines TRBV6-1 with TRBJ2-7, with D possibly matching TRBD2 (6 bases). Germline V CDR1 and CDR2: MNHNS, SASEGT. CDR3 length: 14 amino acids. Trimming shortened V by 7 bases and J by 6 bases, and 19 bases separated the two germline ends.

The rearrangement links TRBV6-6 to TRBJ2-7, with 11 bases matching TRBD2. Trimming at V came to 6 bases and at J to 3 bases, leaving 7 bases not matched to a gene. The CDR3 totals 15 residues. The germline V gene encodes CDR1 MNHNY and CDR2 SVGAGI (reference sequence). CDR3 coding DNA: TGTGCCAGCAGCCGGACTAGCGGGCCCATCTACGAGCAGTACTTC. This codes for CASSRTSGPIYEQYF.

The CDR3 bases are TGTGCCAGCAGTGTCCGGTCCCCCCCGGGGACCCAGTACTTC. Amino acid sequence: CASSVRSPPGTQYF. The chain carries TRBV6-1 and TRBJ2-5; D ambiguous. The CDR3 runs to 14 residues. Trimming took off 4 bases at V and 7 bases at J, with 16 bases between the two ends. The germline gives CDR1 MNHNS, CDR2 SASEGT.

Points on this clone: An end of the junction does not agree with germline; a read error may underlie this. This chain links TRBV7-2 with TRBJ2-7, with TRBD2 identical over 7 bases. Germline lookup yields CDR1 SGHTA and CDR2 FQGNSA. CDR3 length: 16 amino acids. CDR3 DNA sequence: TGTGCCAGCAGCTTACAGTCTAGCGGACCCAGAGCCCAGGCAACTTTC. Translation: CASSLQSSGPRAQATF.